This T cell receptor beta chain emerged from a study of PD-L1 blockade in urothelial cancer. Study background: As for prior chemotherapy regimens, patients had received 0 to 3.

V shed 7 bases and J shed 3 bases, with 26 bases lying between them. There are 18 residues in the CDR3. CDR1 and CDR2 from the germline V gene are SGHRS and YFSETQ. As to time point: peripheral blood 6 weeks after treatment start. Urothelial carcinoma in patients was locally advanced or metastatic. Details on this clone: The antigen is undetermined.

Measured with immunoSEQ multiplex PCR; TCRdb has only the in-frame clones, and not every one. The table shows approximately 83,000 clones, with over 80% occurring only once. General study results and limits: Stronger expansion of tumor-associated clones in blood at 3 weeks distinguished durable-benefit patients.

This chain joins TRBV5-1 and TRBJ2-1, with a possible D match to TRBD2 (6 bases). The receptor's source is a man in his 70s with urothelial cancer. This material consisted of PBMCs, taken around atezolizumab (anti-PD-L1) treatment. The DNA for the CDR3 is TGCGCCAGCCCAACTATCAAAATAGCGGAGTCGCACTACAATGAGCAGTTCTTC. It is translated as CASPTIKIAESHYNEQFF. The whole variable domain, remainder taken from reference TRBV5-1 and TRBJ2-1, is KAGVTQTPRYLIKTRGQQVTLSCSPISGHRSVSWYQQTPGQGLQFLFEYFSETQRNKGNFPGRFSGRQFSNSRSEMNVSTLELGDSALYLCASPTIKIAESHYNEQFFGPGTRLTVL.